This T cell receptor (beta chain) was observed in a study of CD8 T cells in ankylosing spondylitis. TCRdb called the 5' RACE reads again in MiXCR, with one record for every CDR3 protein. Seen here are 500,000 or so distinct CDR3 sequences, under 5.5% observed once, and the top ten hold around 3.4%. This clonotype has a handful of counts. Its target is not known. General study points: Several highly homologous variants made up a TCR beta motif, and this motif appeared characteristic of ankylosing spondylitis blood.

Trimming removed 5 bases from V and 0 bases from J; junction bases left unmatched: 4. Germline V lookup: CDR1 SGHTA, CDR2 FQGNSA. The CDR3 runs 15 residues. The rearrangement joins TRBV7-2 to TRBJ1-5; 7 bases are a match to TRBD1. This sequence originates from a male donor with ankylosing spondylitis. The material sequenced was blood, either unsorted or a sorted T cell fraction (not recorded which). CDR3 region: CASSQDRTSNQPQHF. CDR3 nucleotide sequence: TGTGCCAGCAGCCAGGACAGGACTAGCAATCAGCCCCAGCATTTT.